This TCR beta chain appears in the sequencing data of a study of blood T cell repertoires in COVID-19. In the study overall: Nucleic acid was either cDNA or gDNA, and it came from T cells, B-cell-depleted T cells, or PBMCs.

Method: immunoSEQ multiplex PCR; TCRdb's copy keeps in-frame clones and lacks some. This table has fewer than 350,000 clones, about 85% appearing once. Recruitment covered roughly 22 US areas and drew participants whose ages spanned about 18 to 95 years. Participants were placed into cohorts based on the clinical history they reported. Cohort 3 recovery required two negative PCRs, clearance, or symptom resolution. The sequenced sample was PBMCs or T cells enriched from blood (not recorded which). This TCR came from a woman aged 45-60 years who had recovered from COVID-19.

The CDR3 bases are TGTGCCAGCTCCCAGGGACTAGCGGGGCGATCCTACGAGCAGTACTTC. This translates into CASSQGLAGRSYEQYF. The V gene is TRBV18, the J gene TRBJ2-7; 13 positions agree with TRBD2. Germline assignment: CDR1 KGHSH and CDR2 LQKENI. This CDR3 is 16 amino acids long. Trimming took 6 bases from V and 1 from J; bases not matched to a gene: 6.